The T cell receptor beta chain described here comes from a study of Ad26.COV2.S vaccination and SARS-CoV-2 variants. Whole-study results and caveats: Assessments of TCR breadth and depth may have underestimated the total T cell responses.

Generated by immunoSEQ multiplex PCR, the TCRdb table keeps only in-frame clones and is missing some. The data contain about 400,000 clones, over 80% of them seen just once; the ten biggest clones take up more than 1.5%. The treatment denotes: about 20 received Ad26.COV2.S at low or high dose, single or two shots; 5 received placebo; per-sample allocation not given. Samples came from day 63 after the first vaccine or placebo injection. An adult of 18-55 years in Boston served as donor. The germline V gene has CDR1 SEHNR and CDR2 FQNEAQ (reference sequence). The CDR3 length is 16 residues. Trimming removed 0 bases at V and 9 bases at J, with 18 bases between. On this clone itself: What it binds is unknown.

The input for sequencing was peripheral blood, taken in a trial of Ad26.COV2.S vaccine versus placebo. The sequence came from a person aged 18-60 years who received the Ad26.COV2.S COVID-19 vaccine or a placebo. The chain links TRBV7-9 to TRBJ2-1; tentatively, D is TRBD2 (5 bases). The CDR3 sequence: CASSLARFGLAPEQFF. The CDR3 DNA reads TGTGCCAGCAGCTTAGCTAGATTTGGGCTAGCTCCTGAGCAGTTCTTC.